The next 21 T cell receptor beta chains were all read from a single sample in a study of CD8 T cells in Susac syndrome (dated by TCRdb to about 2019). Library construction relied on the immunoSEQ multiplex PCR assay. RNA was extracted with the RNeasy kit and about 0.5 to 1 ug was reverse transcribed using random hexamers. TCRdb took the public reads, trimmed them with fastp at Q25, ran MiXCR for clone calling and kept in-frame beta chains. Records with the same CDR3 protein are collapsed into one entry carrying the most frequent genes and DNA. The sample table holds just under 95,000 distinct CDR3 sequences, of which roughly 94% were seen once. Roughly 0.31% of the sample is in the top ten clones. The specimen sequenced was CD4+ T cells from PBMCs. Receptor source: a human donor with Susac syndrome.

DNA for the CDR3: TGTGCCAGCAGTGACGGGGGATCTGAAGCTTTCTTT. This encodes CASSDGGSEAFF. The chain employs TRBV6-4 and TRBJ1-1, with a weak D call TRBD1 (5 bases). The CDR3 is 12 amino acids. Germline V gives CDR1 MRHNA, CDR2 SNTAGT. With 2 bases removed from V and 6 bases from J, the gap between germline ends came to 7 bases.

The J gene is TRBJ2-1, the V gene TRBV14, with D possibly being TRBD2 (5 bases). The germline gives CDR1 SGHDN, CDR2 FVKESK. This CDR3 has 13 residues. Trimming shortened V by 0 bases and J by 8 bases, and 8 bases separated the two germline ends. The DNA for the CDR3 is TGTGCCAGCAGCCAAGAGAGGGTCGATGAGCAGTTCTTC. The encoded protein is CASSQERVDEQFF.

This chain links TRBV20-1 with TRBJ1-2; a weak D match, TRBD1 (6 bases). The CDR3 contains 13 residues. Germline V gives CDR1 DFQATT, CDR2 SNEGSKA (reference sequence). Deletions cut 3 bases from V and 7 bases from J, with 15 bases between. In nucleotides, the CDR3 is TGCAGTGCTAGCCAGACAGGAATGCCTGGCTACACCTTC. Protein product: CSASQTGMPGYTF.

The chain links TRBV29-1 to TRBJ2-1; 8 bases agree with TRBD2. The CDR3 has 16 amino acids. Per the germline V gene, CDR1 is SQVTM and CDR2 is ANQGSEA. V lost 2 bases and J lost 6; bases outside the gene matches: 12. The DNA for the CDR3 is TGCAGCGTTGAACTATCTTGGGGACTAGGTTCCAATGAGCAGTTCTTC. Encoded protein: CSVELSWGLGSNEQFF.

DNA for the CDR3: TGTGCCAGCAGTTTATTTGGGACAGGGATAAATCAGCCCCAGCATTTT. Amino acid sequence: CASSLFGTGINQPQHF. This chain links TRBV28 with TRBJ1-5; 9 bases agree with TRBD1. Germline V lookup: CDR1 MDHEN, CDR2 SYDVKM. The trim removed 1 base at V and 4 bases at J, leaving 5 bases unmatched. The CDR3 sequence is 16 residues long.

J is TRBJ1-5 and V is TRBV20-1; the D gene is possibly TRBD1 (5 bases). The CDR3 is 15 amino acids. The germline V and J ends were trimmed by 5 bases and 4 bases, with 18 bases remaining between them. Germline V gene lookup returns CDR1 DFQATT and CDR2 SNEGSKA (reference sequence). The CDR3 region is CSAHSGTLSNQPQHF. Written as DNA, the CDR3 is TGCAGTGCTCATTCCGGGACCCTCTCGAATCAGCCCCAGCATTTT.

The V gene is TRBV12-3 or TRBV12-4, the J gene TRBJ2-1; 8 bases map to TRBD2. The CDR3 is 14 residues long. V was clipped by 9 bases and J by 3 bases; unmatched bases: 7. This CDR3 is CASRGGNFYNEQFF. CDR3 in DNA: TGTGCCAGTCGCGGGGGGAACTTCTACAATGAGCAGTTCTTC.

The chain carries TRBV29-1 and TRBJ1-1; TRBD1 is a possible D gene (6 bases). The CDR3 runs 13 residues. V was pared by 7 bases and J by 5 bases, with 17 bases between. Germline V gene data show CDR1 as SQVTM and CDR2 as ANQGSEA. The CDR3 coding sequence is TGCAGCGCCGAAGGGGGGGCTGGAACTGAAGCTTTCTTT. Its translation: CSAEGGAGTEAFF.

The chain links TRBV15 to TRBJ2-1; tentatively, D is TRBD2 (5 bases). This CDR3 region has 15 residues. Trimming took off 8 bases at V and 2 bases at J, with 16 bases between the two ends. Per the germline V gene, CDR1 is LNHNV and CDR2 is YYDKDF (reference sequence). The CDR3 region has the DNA TGTGCCACCTCCTCGTGGAGCGGAACCTACAATGAGCAGTTCTTC. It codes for CATSSWSGTYNEQFF.

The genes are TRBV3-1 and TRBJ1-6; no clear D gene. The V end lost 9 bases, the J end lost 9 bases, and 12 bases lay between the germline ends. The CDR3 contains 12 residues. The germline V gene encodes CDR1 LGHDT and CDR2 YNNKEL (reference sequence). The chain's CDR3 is CASREETSPLHF. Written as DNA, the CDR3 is TGTGCCAGTCGGGAGGAAACTTCACCCCTCCACTTT. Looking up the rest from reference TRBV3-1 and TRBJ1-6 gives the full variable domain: DTAVSQTPKYLVTQMGNDKSIKCEQNLGHDTMYWYKQDSKKFLKIMFSYNNKELIINETVPNRFSPKSPDKAHLNLHINSLELGDSAVYFCASREETSPLHFGNGTRLTVT.

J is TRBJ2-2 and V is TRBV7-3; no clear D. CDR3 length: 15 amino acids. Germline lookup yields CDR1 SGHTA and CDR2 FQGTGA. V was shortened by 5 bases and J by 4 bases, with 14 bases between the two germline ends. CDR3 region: CASSPSASPTGELFF. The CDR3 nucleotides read TGTGCCAGCAGCCCGTCGGCGTCCCCCACCGGGGAGCTGTTTTTT.

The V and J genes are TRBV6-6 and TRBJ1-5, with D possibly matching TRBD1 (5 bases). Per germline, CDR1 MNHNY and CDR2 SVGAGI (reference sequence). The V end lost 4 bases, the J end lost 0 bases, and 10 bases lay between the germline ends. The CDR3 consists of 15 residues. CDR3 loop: CASSSIRDSNQPQHF. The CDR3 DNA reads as TGTGCCAGCAGTTCCATCAGGGATAGCAATCAGCCCCAGCATTTT.

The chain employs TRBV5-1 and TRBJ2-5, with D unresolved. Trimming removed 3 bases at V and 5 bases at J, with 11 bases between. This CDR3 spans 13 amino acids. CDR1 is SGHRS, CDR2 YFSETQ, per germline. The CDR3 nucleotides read TGCGCCAGCAGCTCGCTTAGTGGCGAGACCCAGTACTTC. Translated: CASSSLSGETQYF.

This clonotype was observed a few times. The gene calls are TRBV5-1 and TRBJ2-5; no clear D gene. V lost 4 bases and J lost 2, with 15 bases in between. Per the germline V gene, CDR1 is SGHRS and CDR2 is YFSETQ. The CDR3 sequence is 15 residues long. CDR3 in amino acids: CASSMWSAGQETQYF. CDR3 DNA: TGCGCCAGCAGCATGTGGTCGGCAGGACAAGAGACCCAGTACTTC.

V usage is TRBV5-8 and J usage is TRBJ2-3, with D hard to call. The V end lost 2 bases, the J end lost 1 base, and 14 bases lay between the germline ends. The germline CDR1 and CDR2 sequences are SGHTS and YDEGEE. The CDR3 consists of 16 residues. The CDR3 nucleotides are TGTGCCAGCAGCTTTCTTGGGCCAGAGGGCACAGATACGCAGTATTTT. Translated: CASSFLGPEGTDTQYF.

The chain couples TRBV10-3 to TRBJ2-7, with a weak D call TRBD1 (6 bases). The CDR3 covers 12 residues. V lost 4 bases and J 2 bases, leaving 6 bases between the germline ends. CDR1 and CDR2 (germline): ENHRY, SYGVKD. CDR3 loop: CAISGQAYEQYF. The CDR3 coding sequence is TGTGCCATCAGTGGACAGGCCTACGAGCAGTACTTC.

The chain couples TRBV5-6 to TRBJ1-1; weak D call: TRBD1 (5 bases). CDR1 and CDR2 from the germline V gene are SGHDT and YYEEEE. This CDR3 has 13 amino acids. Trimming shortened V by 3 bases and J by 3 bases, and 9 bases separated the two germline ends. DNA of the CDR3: TGTGCCAGCAGCTATTACAGGTACACTGAAGCTTTCTTT. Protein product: CASSYYRYTEAFF.

The chain's CDR3 is CASSLGQDGPNEKLFF. The CDR3 nucleotides read TGTGCCAGCAGTTTGGGACAGGACGGACCTAATGAAAAACTGTTTTTT. The V gene is TRBV12-3 or TRBV12-4, the J gene TRBJ1-4, with TRBD1 matching over 8 bases. CDR3 size: 16 residues. Losses at the gene ends were 3 bases for V and 3 bases for J; bases not matched to a gene: 6.

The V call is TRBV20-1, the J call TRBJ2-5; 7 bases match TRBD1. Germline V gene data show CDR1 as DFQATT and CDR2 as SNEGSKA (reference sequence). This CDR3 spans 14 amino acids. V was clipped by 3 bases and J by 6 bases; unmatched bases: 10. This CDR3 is CSASGQGDLQTQYF. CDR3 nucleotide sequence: TGCAGTGCTAGTGGGCAGGGGGACCTGCAGACCCAGTACTTC.

CDR3 amino acids: CASSQDRSHNQPQHF. In DNA, the CDR3 is TGCGCCAGCAGTCAAGACAGGTCCCACAATCAGCCCCAGCATTTT. J is TRBJ1-5 and V is TRBV23-1, with a weak D call TRBD1 (6 bases). TRBV23-1 is known as an ORF, though its function is uncertain. The CDR3 is 15 amino acids. V lost 2 bases to trimming and J lost 3 bases, with 11 bases between them.

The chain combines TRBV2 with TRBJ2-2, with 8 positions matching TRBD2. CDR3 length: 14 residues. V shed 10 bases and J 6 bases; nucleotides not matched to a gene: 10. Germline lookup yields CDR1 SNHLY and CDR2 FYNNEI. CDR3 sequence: CATRGTSGPGELFF. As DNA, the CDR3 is TGTGCCACCAGAGGAACTAGCGGACCCGGGGAGCTGTTTTTT.